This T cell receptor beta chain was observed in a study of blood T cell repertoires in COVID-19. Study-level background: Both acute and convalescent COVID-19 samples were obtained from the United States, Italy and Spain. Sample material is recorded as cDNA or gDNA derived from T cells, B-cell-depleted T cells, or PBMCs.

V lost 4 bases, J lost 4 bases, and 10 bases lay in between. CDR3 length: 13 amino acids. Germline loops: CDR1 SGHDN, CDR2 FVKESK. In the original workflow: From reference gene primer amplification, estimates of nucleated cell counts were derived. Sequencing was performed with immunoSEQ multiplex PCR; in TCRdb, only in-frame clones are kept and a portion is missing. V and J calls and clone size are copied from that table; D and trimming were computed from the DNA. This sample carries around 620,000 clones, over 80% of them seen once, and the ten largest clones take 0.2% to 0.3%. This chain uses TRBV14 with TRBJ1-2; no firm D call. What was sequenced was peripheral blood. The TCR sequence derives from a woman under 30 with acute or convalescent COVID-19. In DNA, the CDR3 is TGTGCCAGCAGCCTCCTCCGGTCCTATGGCTACACCTTC. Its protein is CASSLLRSYGYTF. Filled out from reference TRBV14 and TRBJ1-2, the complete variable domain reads EAGVTQFPSHSVIEKGQTVTLRCDPISGHDNLYWYRRVMGKEIKFLLHFVKESKQDESGMPNNRFLAERTGGTYSTLKVQPAELEDSGVYFCASSLLRSYGYTFGSGTRLTVV.